Listed here are 8 T cell receptor beta chains from one sample, sequenced in a study of early T cells in non-severe SARS-CoV-2 infection. TCRdb passed the 5' RACE reads through MiXCR, listing each CDR3 protein once. The data show approximately 26,000 distinct CDR3 sequences, with roughly 4.1% seen just once and approximately 4.4% held by the top ten. Input material: whole blood. These receptors all come from an adult who was a healthcare worker with PCR-confirmed SARS-CoV-2 infection or an uninfected control (not recorded which).

Many counts were recorded for this clonotype. V and J are TRBV2 and TRBJ2-1, with D possibly matching TRBD2 (6 bases). V shed 3 bases and J shed 3 bases, with 9 bases lying between them. Germline loops: CDR1 SNHLY, CDR2 FYNNEI. This CDR3 region has 14 residues. The CDR3 sequence: CASSERGNYNEQFF. DNA of the CDR3: TGTGCCAGCAGTGAGCGGGGAAACTACAATGAGCAGTTCTTC.

This clonotype has ten or more counts. The chain combines TRBV20-1 with TRBJ2-3; D call uncertain. The CDR3 sequence is 12 residues long. CDR1 and CDR2 from the germline V gene are DFQATT and SNEGSKA (reference sequence). The V end lost 6 bases, the J end lost 4 bases, and 11 bases lay between the germline ends. CDR3 residues: CSATPPADTQYF. CDR3 nucleotides: TGCAGTGCGACCCCCCCGGCAGATACGCAGTATTTT.

This clonotype has ten or more counts. The J gene is TRBJ1-5, the V gene TRBV29-1, with D uncertain. Per the germline V gene, CDR1 is SQVTM and CDR2 is ANQGSEA. Deletions cut 4 bases from V and 2 bases from J, with 6 bases between. This CDR3 region has 12 residues. In DNA, the CDR3 is TGCAGCGTTGGAGAAGGCAATCAGCCCCAGCATTTT. The encoded protein is CSVGEGNQPQHF.

At least ten counts were recorded for this clonotype. V and J are TRBV9 and TRBJ2-1; 7 bases map to TRBD2. Trimming cost V 4 bases and J 2 bases; bases outside gene matches: 9. The germline V gene encodes CDR1 SGDLS and CDR2 YYNGEE. The CDR3 loop spans 16 amino acids. CDR3: CASSPTAGATYNEQFF. The CDR3 coding sequence is TGTGCCAGCAGCCCCACGGCGGGAGCGACCTACAATGAGCAGTTCTTC.

Here the CDR3 DNA reads TGCGCCAGCAGCCGCCGTAGCGGGAGCCCCCAGAGCACAGATACGCAGTATTTT. This codes for CASSRRSGSPQSTDTQYF. V usage is TRBV5-1 and J usage is TRBJ2-3, with TRBD2 matching 9 bases. V was pared by 4 bases and J by 0 bases, with 12 bases of the junction left unmatched. Germline V gene data show CDR1 as SGHRS and CDR2 as YFSETQ. The CDR3 runs 18 residues.

This clonotype was seen many times. The chain uses TRBV30 and TRBJ2-3, with 13 bases that match TRBD2. V dropped 2 bases and J dropped 5; count of bases not matched to a gene: 7. The germline gives CDR1 GTSNPN, CDR2 SVGIG (reference sequence). The CDR3 runs 16 residues. The CDR3 nucleotides are TGTGCCTGGAGTCCCGGACTAGCGGGAGAGAGAGATACGCAGTATTTT. It yields the protein CAWSPGLAGERDTQYF.

This clonotype was counted at least ten times. The chain couples TRBV7-3 to TRBJ2-2, with D hard to call. Looked up from germline, CDR1 is SGHTA and CDR2 is FQGTGA. V was trimmed by 8 bases and J by 5 bases, leaving 21 bases between them. The CDR3 spans 16 residues. CDR3 bases: TGTGCCAGCCCCAAAAGGAACAGTTACTCAACCGGGGAGCTGTTTTTT. As protein: CASPKRNSYSTGELFF.

The sample holds many counts of this clonotype. The CDR3 nucleotides are TGTGCCAGCAGTGTCCCTAGCGAAAGGTACAATGAGCAGTTCTTC. This codes for CASSVPSERYNEQFF. The V gene is TRBV2, the J gene TRBJ2-1, with D possibly being TRBD2 (6 bases). Deletions cut 4 bases from V and 4 bases from J, with 14 bases between. The germline V gene encodes CDR1 SNHLY and CDR2 FYNNEI. The CDR3 covers 15 residues.